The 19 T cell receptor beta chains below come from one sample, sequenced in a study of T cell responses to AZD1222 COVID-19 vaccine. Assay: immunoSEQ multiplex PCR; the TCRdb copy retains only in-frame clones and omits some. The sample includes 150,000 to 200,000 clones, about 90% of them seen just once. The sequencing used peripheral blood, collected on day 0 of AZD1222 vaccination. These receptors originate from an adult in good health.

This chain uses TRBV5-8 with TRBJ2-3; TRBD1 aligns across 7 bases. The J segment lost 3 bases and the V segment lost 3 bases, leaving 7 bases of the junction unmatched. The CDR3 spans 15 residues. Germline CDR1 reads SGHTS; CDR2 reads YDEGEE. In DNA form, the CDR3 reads TGTGCCAGCAGCTCAACGGGGACAGTTACAGATACGCAGTATTTT. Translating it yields CASSSTGTVTDTQYF.

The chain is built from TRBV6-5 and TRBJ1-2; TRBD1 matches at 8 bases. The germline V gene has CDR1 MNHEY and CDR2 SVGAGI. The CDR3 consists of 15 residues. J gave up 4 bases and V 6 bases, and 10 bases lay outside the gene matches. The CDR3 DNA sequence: TGTGCCAGCAGAAGGACAGGGAGGCGCCCCTATGGCTACACCTTC. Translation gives CASRRTGRRPYGYTF.

The CDR3 DNA reads as TGCAGTGCTAGTCCCCTTAGCGGGTTCACAGATACGCAGTATTTT. Amino acid sequence: CSASPLSGFTDTQYF. V usage is TRBV20-1 and J usage is TRBJ2-3, with TRBD2 matching 7 bases. J gave up 2 bases and V 3 bases, and 8 bases lay outside the gene matches. The germline CDR1 and CDR2 sequences are DFQATT and SNEGSKA (reference sequence). The CDR3 has 15 residues.

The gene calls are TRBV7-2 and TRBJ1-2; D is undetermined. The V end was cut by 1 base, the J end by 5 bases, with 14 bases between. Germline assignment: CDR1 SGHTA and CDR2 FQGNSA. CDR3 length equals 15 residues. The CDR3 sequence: CASSLDFDGVYGYTF. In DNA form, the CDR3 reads TGTGCCAGCAGCTTAGATTTTGACGGGGTGTATGGCTACACCTTC.

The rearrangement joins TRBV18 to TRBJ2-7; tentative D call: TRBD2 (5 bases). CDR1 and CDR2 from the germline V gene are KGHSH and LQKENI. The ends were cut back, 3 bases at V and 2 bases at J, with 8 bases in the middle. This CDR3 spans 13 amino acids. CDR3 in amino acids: CASSPDGAYEQYF. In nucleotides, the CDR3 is TGTGCCAGCTCACCGGACGGGGCCTACGAGCAGTACTTC.

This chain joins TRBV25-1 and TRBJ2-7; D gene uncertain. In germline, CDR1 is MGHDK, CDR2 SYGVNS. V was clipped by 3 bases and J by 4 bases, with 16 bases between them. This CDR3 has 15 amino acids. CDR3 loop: CASSDPTDSTYEQYF. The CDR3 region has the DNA TGTGCCAGCAGTGACCCCACCGATAGCACGTACGAGCAGTACTTC.

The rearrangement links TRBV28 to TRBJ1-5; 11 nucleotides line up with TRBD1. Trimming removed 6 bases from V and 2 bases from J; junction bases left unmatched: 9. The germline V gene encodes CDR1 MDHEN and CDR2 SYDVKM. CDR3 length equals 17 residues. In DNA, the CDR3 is TGTGCCAGCAGCTCAGGACAGGGGGCAGCAGGCAATCAGCCCCAGCATTTT. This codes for CASSSGQGAAGNQPQHF.

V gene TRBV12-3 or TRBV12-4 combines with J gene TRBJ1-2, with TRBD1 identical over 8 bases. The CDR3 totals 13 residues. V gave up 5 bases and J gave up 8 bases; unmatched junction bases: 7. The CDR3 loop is CASSRGQGYGYTF. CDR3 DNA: TGTGCCAGCAGTCGCGGACAGGGCTACGGCTACACCTTC.

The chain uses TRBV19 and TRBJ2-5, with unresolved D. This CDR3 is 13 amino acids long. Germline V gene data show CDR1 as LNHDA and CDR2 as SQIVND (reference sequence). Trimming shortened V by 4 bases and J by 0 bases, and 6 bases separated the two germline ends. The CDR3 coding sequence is TGTGCCAGTAGTAGGGTTGACCAAGAGACCCAGTACTTC. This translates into CASSRVDQETQYF.

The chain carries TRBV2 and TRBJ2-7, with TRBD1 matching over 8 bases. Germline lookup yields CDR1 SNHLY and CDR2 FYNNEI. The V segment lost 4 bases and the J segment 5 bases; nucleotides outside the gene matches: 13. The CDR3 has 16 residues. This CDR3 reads CASSVPSGDRPNEQYF. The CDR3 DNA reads TGTGCCAGCAGTGTCCCCTCCGGGGACAGGCCTAACGAGCAGTACTTC.

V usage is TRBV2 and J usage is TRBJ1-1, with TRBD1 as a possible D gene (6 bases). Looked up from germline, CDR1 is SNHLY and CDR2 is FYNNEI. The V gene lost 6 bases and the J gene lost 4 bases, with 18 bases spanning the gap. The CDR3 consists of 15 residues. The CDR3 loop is CASSPGGGGFTEAFF. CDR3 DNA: TGTGCCAGCAGCCCCGGTGGAGGGGGGTTCACTGAAGCTTTCTTT.

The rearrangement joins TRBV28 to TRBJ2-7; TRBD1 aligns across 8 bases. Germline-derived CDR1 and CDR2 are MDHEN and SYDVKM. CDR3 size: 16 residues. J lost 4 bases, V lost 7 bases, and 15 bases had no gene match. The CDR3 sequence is CASTSFRGRQGYEQYF. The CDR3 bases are TGTGCCAGCACCTCGTTCAGGGGGCGACAGGGGTACGAGCAGTACTTC. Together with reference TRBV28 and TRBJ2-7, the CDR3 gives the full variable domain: DVKVTQSSRYLVKRTGEKVFLECVQDMDHENMFWYRQDPGLGLRLIYFSYDVKMKEKGDIPEGYSVSREKKERFSLILESASTNQTSMYLCASTSFRGRQGYEQYFGPGTRLTVT.

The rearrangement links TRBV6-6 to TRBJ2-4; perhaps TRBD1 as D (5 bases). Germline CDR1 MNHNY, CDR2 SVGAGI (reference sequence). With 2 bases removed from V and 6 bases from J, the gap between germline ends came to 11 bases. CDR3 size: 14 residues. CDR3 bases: TGTGCCAGCAGTTACCAGGGCTTGGTAAACATTCAGTACTTC. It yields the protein CASSYQGLVNIQYF.

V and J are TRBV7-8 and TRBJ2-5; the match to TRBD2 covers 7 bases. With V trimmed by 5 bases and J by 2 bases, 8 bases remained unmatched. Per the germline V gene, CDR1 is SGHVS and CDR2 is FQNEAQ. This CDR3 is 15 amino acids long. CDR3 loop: CASSVRTSGQETQYF. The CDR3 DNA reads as TGTGCCAGCAGCGTTAGGACTAGTGGGCAAGAGACCCAGTACTTC.

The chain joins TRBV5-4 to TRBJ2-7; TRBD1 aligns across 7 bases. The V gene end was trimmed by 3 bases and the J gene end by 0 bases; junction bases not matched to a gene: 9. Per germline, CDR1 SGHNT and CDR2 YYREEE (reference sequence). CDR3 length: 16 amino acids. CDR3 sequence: CASSSRTGASSYEQYF. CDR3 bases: TGTGCCAGCAGCTCGAGGACAGGCGCGAGCTCCTACGAGCAGTACTTC.

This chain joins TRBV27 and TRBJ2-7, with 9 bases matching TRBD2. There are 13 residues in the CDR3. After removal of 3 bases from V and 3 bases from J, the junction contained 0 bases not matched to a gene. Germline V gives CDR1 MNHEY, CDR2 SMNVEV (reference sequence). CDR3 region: CASSLREGYEQYF. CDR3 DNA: TGTGCCAGCAGTTTGCGGGAGGGCTACGAGCAGTACTTC.

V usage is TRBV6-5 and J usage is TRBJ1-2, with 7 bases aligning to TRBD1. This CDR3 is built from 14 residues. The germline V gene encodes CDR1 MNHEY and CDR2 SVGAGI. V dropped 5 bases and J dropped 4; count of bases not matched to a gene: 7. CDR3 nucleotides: TGTGCCAGCAGTCCCTCAAGACAGGGCTATGGCTACACCTTC. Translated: CASSPSRQGYGYTF.

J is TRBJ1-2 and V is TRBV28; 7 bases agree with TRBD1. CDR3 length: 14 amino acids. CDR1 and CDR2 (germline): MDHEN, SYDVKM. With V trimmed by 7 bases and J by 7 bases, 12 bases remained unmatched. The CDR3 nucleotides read TGTGCCAGCACCACAAGGGACAGAACGACTGGCTACACCTTC. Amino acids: CASTTRDRTTGYTF.

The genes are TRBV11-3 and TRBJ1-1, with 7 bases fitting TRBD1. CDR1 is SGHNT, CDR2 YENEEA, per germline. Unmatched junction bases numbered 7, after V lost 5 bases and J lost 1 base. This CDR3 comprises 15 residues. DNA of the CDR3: TGTGCCAGCAGCCGGGGGGGACAGTCGAACACTGAAGCTTTCTTT. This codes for CASSRGGQSNTEAFF.